This T cell receptor beta chain originates from a study of OX40 agonist ivuxolimab in advanced cancers. Notes on the research overall: The costimulatory receptor OX40 (CD134) was targeted by ivuxolimab, a fully human IgG2 agonistic monoclonal antibody. In the dose-escalation cohort, around four fifths of patients were male, and the mean age was roughly 60 years, with a range of 23 to 79. Partial responses occurred in three dose-escalation patients: two with cutaneous melanoma and one with hepatocellular carcinoma. Intravenous ivuxolimab was administered to patients every 2 weeks at six dose levels: 0.01, 0.1, 0.3, 1.5, 3 and 10 mg/kg. The monotherapy dose-escalation portion (N of about 57 patients) of the phase I ivuxolimab trial is reported in the paper. Prior anti-PD-1, anti-PD-L1 or anti-CTLA-4 therapy was permitted, and checkpoint inhibitors had been received by less than 45% of dose-escalation patients. Peripheral TCRbeta sequencing aimed to test whether ivuxolimab altered TCR sequence diversity and caused clonal T-cell expansion. Among the approximately 50 dose-escalation patients, 19 had hepatocellular carcinoma, about 15 melanoma, 9 renal cell carcinoma and 9 head and neck cancer. General findings and caveats noted by the study authors: Antigen specificity was not determined for the clonally expanded peripheral T cells. After ivuxolimab, CD8+ T cells had more expanded clones than CD4+ T cells on average. At doses of 0.1 to 3.0 mg/kg, clonal expansion of both CD4+ and CD8+ blood T cells was observed from baseline to week 6. In the 0.1-3.0 mg/kg groups, partial responders had among the lowest normalized peripheral clonal expansion, particularly in CD8+ T cells. Low levels of normalized T-cell clonal expansion were also seen in some patients who did not respond.

This clone was seen only a few times. The antigen it recognizes is unknown. Within one base of it there is no much larger clone, and no base qualities were kept. Genomic DNA was isolated from the sorted cells so that the TCRbeta CDR3 region could be sequenced. The immunoSEQ Assay was used for sequencing of TCRbeta CDR3 regions. TCRdb holds this immuneACCESS table with in-frame rearrangements only. Some clones are missing; in checked studies, unresolved V genes explain under half, and the rest has no known cause. Within this sample are approximately 40,000 clones, with more than 75% of them counted one time only. 16% of the sample is held by the ten biggest clonotypes. Patients with a history of autoimmune disease or receiving systemic immunosuppression were excluded from the trial. In every dose cohort, peripheral blood was drawn for TCR sequencing at baseline, cycle 4 day 1, and cycle 7 day 1. The samples were drawn from a first-in-human, open-label, multicenter phase I dose-escalation trial of ivuxolimab. Adults with locally advanced or metastatic melanoma, renal cell, hepatocellular, or head and neck squamous cell carcinoma were enrolled in the trial. Before TCR sequencing, CD4+ and CD8+ T cells were separately sorted from peripheral blood.

CDR3 length: 15 amino acids, cysteine to phenylalanine. Kept here is only the CDR3 DNA, which spans 45 bases and is read in frame from base 1. The germline V gene (reference sequence) provides CDR1 LNHDA and CDR2 SQIVND. Trimming accounts for 6 bases at V and 2 bases at J, while the number of junction bases matched to no gene is 5. The source is an adult with an advanced solid tumor such as melanoma, head and neck, liver or kidney cancer. Sequencing used CD4+ or CD8+ T cells sorted from blood, obtained in a trial of the OX40 agonist ivuxolimab. Recombination linked TRBV19 to TRBJ2-5, and TRBD2 aligns with 11 junction nucleotides. The nucleotide sequence is given as TGTGCCAGTAGAAAGACTAGCGGGGATCAAGAGACCCAGTACTTC. Its protein is CASRKTSGDQETQYF. The variable domain in full, with residues beyond the CDR3 obtained from the reference TRBV19 and TRBJ2-5 genes, is DGGITQSPKYLFRKEGQNVTLSCEQNLNHDAMYWYRQDPGQGLRLIYYSQIVNDFQKGDIAEGYSVSREKKESFPLTVTSAQKNPTAFYLCASRKTSGDQETQYFGPGTRLLVL.